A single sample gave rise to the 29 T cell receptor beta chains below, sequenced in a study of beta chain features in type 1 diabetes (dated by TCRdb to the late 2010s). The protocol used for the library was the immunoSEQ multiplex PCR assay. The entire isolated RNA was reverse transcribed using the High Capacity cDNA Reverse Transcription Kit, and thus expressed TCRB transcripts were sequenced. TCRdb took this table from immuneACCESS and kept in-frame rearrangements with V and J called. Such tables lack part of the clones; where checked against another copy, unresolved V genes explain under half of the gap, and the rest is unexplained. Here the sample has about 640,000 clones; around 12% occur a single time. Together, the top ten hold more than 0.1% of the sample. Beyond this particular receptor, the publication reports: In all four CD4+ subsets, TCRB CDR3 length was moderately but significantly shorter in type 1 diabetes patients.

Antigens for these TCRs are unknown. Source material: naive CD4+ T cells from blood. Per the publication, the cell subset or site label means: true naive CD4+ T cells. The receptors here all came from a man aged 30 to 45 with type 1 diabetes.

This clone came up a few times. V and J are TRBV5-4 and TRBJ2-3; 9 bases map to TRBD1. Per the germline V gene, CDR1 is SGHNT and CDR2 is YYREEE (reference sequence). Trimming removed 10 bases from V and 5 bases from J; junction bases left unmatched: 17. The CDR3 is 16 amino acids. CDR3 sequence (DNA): TGTGCCTCTCGAAAAGGCCCCAGGGACAGGGAAGATACGCAGTATTTT. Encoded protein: CASRKGPRDREDTQYF. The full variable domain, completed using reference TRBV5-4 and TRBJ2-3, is ETGVTQSPTHLIKTRGQQVTLRCSSQSGHNTVSWYQQALGQGPQFIFQYYREEENGRGNFPPRFSGLQFPNYSSELNVNALELDDSALYLCASRKGPRDREDTQYFGPGTRLTVL.

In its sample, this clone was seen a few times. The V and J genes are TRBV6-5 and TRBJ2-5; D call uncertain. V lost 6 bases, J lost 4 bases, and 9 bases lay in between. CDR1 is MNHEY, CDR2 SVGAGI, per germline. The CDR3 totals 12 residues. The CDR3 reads CASSPNGETQYF. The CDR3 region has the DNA TGTGCCAGCAGCCCCAATGGAGAGACCCAGTACTTC.

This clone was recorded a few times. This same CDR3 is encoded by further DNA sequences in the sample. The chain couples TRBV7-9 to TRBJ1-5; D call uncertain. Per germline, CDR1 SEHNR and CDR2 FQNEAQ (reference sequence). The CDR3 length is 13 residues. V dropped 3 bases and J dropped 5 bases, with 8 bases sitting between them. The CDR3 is CASSLDRDQPQHF. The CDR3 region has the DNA TGTGCCAGCAGCTTGGACCGAGATCAGCCCCAGCATTTT.

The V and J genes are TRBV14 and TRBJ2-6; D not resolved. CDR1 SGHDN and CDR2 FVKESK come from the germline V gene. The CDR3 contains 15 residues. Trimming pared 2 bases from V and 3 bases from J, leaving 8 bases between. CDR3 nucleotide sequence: TGTGCCAGCAGCCAAATGGAAGGTGGGGCCAACGTCCTGACTTTC. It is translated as CASSQMEGGANVLTF.

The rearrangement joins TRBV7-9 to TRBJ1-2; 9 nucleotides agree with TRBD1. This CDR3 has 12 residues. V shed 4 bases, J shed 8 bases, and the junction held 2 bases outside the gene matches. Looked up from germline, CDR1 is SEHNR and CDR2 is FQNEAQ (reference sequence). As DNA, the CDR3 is TGTGCCAGCAGCTCCGACAGGGGGGGCTACACCTTC. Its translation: CASSSDRGGYTF.

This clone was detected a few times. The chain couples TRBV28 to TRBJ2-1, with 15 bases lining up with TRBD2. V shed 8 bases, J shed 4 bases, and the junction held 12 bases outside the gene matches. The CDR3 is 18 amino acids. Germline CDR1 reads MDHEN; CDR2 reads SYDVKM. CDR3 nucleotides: TGTGCCAGCTTCCCCGGCGGACTAGCGGGGGGGGCTTACAATGAGCAGTTCTTC. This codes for CASFPGGLAGGAYNEQFF.

The CDR3 region has the DNA TGTGCCAGCAGCCCCCCCCGCGCAGGGGGAAACATTCAGTACTTC. This translates into CASSPPRAGGNIQYF. J is TRBJ2-4 and V is TRBV11-2; 7 bases are shared with TRBD1. The CDR3 contains 15 residues. The V segment lost 5 bases and the J segment 6 bases; nucleotides outside the gene matches: 10. Germline-derived CDR1 and CDR2 are SGHAT and FQNNGV.

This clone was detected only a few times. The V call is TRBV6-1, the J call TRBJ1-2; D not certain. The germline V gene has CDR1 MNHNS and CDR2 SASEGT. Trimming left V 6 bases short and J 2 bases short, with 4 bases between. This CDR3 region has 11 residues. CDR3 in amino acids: CASRYNYGYTF. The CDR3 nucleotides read TGTGCCAGCAGGTACAACTATGGCTACACCTTC.

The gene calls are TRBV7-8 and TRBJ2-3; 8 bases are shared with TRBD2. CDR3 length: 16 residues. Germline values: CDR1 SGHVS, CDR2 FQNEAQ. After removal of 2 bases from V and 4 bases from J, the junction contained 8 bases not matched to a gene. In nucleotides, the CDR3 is TGTGCCAGCAGCTTACACGGGGGGGCCGTGGCAGATACGCAGTATTTT. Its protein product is CASSLHGGAVADTQYF.

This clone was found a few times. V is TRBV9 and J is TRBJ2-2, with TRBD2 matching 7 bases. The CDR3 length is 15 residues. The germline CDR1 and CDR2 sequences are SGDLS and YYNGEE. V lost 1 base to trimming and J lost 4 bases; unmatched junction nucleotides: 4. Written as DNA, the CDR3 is TGTGCCAGCAGCGTACCAGCGGGACTCACCGGGGAGCTGTTTTTT. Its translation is CASSVPAGLTGELFF.

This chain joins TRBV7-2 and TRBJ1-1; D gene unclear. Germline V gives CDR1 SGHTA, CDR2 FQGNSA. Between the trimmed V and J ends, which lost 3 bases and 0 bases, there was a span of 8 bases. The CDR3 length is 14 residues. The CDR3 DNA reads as TGTGCCAGCAGCTTTGGTTCGGTGAACACTGAAGCTTTCTTT. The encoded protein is CASSFGSVNTEAFF.

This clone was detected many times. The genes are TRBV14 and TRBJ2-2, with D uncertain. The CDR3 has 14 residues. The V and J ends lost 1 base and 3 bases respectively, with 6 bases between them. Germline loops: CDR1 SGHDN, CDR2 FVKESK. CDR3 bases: TGTGCCAGCAGCCAAGTTGTACACACCGGGGAGCTGTTTTTT. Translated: CASSQVVHTGELFF.

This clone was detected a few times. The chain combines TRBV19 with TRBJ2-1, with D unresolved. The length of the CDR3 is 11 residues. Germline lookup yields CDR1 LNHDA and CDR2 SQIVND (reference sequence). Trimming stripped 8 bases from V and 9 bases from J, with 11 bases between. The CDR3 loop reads CASVQSGEQFF. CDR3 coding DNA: TGTGCCAGTGTCCAATCGGGTGAGCAGTTCTTC.

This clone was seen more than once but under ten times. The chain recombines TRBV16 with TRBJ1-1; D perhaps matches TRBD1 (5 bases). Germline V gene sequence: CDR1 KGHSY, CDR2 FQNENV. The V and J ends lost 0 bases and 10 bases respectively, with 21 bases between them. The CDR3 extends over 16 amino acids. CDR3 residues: CASSQSMGTVGQGAFF. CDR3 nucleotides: TGTGCCAGCAGCCAATCGATGGGTACGGTGGGGCAGGGAGCTTTCTTT. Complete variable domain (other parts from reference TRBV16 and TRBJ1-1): GEEVAQTPKHLVRGEGQKAKLYCAPIKGHSYVFWYQQVLKNEFKFLISFQNENVFDETGMPKERFSAKCLPNSPCSLEIQATKLEDSAVYFCASSQSMGTVGQGAFFGQGTRLTVV.

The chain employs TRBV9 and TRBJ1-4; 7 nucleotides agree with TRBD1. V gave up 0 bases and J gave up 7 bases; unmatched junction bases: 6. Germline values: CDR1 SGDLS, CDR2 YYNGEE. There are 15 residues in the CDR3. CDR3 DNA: TGTGCCAGCAGCGTAGCTACAGGGGTCCGTGAAAAACTGTTTTTT. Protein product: CASSVATGVREKLFF.

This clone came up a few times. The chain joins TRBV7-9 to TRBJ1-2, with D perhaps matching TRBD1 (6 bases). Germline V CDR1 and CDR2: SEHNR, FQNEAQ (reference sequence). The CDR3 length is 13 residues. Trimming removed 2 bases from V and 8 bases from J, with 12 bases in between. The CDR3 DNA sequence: TGTGCCAGCAGCTTAACAGGGTTTTTGGGCTACACCTTC. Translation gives CASSLTGFLGYTF.

In nucleotides, the CDR3 is TGTGCCAGCAGTCTATCTGGGACGGCCTATGGCTACACCTTC. Its translation: CASSLSGTAYGYTF. The V gene is TRBV2, the J gene TRBJ1-2, with D possibly matching TRBD1 (5 bases). Germline CDR1 SNHLY, CDR2 FYNNEI. The ends were cut back, 5 bases at V and 4 bases at J, with 14 bases in the middle. The CDR3 length is 14 residues.

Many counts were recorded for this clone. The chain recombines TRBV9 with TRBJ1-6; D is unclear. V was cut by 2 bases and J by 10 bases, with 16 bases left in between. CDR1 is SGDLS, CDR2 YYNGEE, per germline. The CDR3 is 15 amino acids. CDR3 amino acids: CASSVGQQGTSPLHF. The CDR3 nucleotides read TGTGCCAGCAGCGTTGGGCAGCAAGGTACCTCACCCCTCCACTTT.

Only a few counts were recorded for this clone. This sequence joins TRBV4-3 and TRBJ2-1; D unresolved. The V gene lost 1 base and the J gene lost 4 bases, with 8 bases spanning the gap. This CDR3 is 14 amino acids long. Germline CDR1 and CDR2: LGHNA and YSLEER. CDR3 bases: TGCGCCAGCAGCCAAGGGTACGGGTACAATGAGCAGTTCTTC. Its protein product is CASSQGYGYNEQFF.

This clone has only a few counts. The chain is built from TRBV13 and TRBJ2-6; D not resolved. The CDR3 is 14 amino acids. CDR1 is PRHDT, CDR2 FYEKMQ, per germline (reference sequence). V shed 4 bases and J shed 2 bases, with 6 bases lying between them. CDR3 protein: CASSSKTGANVLTF. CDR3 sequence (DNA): TGTGCCAGCAGCTCTAAAACTGGGGCCAACGTCCTGACTTTC.

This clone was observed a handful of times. The CDR3 here is CAWSNGRSYGYTF. In nucleotides, the CDR3 is TGTGCCTGGAGTAACGGCAGATCCTATGGCTACACCTTC. The chain has TRBV30 and TRBJ1-2; D remains ambiguous. V lost 2 bases and J 4 bases, leaving 11 bases between the germline ends. There are 13 residues in the CDR3. Germline CDR1 is GTSNPN and CDR2 is SVGIG (reference sequence). The full variable domain, completed using reference TRBV30 and TRBJ1-2, is SQTIHQWPATLVQPVGSPLSLECTVEGTSNPNLYWYRQAAGRGLQLLFYSVGIGQISSEVPQNLSASRPQDRQFILSSKKLLLSDSGFYLCAWSNGRSYGYTFGSGTRLTVV.

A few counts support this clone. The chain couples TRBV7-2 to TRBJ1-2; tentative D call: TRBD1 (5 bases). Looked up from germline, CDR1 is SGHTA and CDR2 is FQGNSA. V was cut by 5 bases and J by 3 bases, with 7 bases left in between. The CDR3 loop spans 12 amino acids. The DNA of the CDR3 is TGTGCCAGCAGCCAGACAGACTATGGCTACACCTTC. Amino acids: CASSQTDYGYTF.

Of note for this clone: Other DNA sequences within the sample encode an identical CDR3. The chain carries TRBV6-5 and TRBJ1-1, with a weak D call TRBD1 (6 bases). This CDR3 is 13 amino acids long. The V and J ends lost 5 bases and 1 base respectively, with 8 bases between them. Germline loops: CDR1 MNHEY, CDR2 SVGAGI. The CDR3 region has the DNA TGTGCCAGCAGTCTACAGGGGAACACTGAAGCTTTCTTT. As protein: CASSLQGNTEAFF.

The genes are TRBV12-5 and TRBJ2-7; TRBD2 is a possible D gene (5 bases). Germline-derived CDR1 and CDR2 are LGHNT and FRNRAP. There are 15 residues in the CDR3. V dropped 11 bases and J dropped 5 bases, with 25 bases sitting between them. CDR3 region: CAGGVGGMEGHEQYF. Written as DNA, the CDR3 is TGTGCTGGAGGCGTCGGTGGAATGGAAGGCCACGAGCAGTACTTC.

CDR3 in DNA: TGTGCCAGCAGCTTCTCCGGGACCAGGAGGGTTTACGAGCAGTACTTC. This gives the protein CASSFSGTRRVYEQYF. This chain uses TRBV11-2 with TRBJ2-7, with D possibly TRBD2 on 6 matching bases. With 3 bases removed from V and 4 bases from J, the gap between germline ends came to 19 bases. The CDR3 sequence is 16 residues long. Looked up from germline, CDR1 is SGHAT and CDR2 is FQNNGV.

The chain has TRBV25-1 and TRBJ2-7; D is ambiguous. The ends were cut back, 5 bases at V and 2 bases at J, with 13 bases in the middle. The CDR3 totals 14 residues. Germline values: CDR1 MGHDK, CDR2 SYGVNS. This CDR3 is CASSSGRFTYEQYF. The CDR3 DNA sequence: TGTGCCAGCAGTTCCGGACGCTTTACCTACGAGCAGTACTTC.

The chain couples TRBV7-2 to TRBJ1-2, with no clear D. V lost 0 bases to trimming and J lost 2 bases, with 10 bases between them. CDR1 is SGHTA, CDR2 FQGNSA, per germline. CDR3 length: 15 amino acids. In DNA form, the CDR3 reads TGTGCCAGCAGCTTAGCAGCGAGCGGAAACTATGGCTACACCTTC. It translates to CASSLAASGNYGYTF.

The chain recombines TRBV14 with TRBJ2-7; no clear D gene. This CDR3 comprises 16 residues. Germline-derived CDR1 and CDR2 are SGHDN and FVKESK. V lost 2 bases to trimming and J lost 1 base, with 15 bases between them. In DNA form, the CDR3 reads TGTGCCAGCAGCCAACCCCCCGGACCCGCGTCCTACGAGCAGTACTTC. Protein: CASSQPPGPASYEQYF.

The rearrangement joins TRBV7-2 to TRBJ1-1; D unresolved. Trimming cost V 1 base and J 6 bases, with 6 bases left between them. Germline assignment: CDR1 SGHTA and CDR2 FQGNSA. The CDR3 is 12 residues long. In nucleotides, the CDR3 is TGTGCCAGCAGCTTAGGAACGGCTGAAGCTTTCTTT. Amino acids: CASSLGTAEAFF. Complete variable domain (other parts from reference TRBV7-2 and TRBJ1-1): GAGVSQSPSNKVTEKGKDVELRCDPISGHTALYWYRQSLGQGLEFLIYFQGNSAPDKSGLPSDRFSAERTGGSVSTLTIQRTQQEDSAVYLCASSLGTAEAFFGQGTRLTVV.